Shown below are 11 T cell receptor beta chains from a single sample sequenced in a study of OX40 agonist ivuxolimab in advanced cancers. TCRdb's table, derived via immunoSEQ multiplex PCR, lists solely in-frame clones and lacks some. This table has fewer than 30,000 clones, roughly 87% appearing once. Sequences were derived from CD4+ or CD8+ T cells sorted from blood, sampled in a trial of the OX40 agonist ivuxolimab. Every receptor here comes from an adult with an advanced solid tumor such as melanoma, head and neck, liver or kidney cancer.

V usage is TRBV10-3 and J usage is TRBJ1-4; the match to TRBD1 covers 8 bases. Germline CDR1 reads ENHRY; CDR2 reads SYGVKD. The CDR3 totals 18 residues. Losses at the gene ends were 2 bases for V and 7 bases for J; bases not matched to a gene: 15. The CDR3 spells CAISEPLTGATRLEKLFF. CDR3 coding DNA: TGTGCCATCAGTGAGCCCCTGACAGGGGCTACACGCCTTGAAAAACTGTTTTTT.

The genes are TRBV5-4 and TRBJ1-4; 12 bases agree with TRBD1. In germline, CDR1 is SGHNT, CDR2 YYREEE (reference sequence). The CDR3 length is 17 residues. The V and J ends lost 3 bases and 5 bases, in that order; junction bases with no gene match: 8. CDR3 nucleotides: TGTGCCAGCAGCTACCTGGGACAGGGGGCAGCAAATGAAAAACTGTTTTTT. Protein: CASSYLGQGAANEKLFF.

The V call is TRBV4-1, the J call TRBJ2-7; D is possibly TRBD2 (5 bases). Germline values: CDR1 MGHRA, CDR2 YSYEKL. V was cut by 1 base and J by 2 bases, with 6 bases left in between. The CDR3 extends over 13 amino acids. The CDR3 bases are TGCGCCAGCAGCCAAGGCGGGCCCTACGAGCAGTACTTC. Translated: CASSQGGPYEQYF.

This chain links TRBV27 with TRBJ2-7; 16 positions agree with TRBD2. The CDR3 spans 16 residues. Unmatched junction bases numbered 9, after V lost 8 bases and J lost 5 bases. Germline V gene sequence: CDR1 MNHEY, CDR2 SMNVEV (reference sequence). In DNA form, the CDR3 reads TGTGCCAGCGCCTCGGGACTAGCGGGGGGGTATAACGAGCAGTACTTC. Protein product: CASASGLAGGYNEQYF.

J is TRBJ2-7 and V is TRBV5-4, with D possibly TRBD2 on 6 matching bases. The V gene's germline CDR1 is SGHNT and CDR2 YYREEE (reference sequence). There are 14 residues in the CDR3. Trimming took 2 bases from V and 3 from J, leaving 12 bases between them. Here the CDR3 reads CASSFGGVSYEQYF. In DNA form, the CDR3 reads TGTGCCAGCAGCTTCGGCGGGGTCAGCTACGAGCAGTACTTC.

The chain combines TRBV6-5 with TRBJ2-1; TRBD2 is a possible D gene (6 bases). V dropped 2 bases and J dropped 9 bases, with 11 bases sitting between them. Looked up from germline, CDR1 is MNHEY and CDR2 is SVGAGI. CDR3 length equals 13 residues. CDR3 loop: CASSYPQAGEQFF. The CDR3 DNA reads TGTGCCAGCAGTTACCCTCAAGCGGGTGAGCAGTTCTTC.

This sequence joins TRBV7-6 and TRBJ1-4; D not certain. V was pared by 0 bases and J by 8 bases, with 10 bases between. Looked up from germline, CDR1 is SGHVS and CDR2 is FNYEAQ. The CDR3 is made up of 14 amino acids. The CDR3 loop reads CASSLAGVTEKLFF. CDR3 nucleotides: TGTGCCAGCAGCTTAGCGGGCGTTACCGAAAAACTGTTTTTT.

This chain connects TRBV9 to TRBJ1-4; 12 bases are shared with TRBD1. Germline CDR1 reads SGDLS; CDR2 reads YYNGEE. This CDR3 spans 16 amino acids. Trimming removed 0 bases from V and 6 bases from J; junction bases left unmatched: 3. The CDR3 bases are TGTGCCAGCAGCGTAGAGGGACAGGGGGCGCATGAAAAACTGTTTTTT. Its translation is CASSVEGQGAHEKLFF.

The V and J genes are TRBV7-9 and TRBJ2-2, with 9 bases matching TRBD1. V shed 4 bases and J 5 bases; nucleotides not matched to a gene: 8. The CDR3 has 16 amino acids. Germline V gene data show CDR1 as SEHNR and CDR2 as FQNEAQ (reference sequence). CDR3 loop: CASSSRQGVGTGELFF. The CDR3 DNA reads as TGTGCCAGCAGCTCCAGACAGGGGGTTGGAACCGGGGAGCTGTTTTTT. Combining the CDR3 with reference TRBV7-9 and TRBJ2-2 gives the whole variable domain DTGVSQNPRHKITKRGQNVTFRCDPISEHNRLYWYRQTLGQGPEFLTYFQNEAQLEKSRLLSDRFSAERPKGSFSTLEIQRTEQGDSAMYLCASSSRQGVGTGELFFGEGSRLTVL.

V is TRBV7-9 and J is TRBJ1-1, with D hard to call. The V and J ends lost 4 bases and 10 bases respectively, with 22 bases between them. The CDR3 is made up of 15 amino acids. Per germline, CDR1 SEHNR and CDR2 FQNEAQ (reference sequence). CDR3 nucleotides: TGTGCCAGCAGCTCCCTACGAGCGGACGGTGATGTAGCTTTCTTT. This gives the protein CASSSLRADGDVAFF.

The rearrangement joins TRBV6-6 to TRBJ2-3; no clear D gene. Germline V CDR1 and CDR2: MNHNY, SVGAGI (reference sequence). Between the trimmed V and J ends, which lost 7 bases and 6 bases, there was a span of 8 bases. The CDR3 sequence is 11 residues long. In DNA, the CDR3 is TGTGCCAGCACTGAAGGTGATACGCAGTATTTT. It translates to CASTEGDTQYF.